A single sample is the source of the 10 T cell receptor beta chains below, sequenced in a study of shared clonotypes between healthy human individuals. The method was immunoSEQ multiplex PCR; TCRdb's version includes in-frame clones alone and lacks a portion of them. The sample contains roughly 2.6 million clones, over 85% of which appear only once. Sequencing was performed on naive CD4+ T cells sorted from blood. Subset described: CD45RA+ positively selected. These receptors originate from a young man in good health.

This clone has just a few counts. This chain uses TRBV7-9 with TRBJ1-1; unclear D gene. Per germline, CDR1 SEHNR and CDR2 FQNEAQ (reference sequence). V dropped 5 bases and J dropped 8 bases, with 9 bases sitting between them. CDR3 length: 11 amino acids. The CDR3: CASSPSREAFF. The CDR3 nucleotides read TGTGCCAGCAGCCCCTCCAGGGAAGCTTTCTTT.

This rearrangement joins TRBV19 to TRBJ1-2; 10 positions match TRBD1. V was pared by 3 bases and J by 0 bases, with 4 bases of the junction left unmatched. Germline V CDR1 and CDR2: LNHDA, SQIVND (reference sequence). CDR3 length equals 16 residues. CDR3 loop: CASSMGGQGTNYGYTF. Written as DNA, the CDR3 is TGTGCCAGTAGTATGGGGGGACAGGGGACTAACTATGGCTACACCTTC.

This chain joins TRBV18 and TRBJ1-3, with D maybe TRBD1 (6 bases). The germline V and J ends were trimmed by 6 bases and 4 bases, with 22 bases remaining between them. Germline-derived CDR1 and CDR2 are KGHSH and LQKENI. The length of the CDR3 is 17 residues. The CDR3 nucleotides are TGTGCCAGCTCCCCCAGGGGTCCAGGGGCTTACGGAAACACCATATATTTT. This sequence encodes CASSPRGPGAYGNTIYF. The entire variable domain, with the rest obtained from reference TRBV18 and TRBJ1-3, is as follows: NAGVMQNPRHLVRRRGQEARLRCSPMKGHSHVYWYRQLPEEGLKFMVYLQKENIIDESGMPKERFSAEFPKEGPSILRIQQVVRGDSAAYFCASSPRGPGAYGNTIYFGEGSWLTVV.

CDR3: CASSSPSGNEKLFF. The CDR3 DNA reads TGTGCCAGCAGCTCCCCCAGTGGGAATGAAAAACTGTTTTTT. The chain uses TRBV5-6 and TRBJ1-4, with D hard to call. V was pared by 3 bases and J by 5 bases, with 11 bases between. The CDR3 runs to 14 residues. Germline-derived CDR1 and CDR2 are SGHDT and YYEEEE.

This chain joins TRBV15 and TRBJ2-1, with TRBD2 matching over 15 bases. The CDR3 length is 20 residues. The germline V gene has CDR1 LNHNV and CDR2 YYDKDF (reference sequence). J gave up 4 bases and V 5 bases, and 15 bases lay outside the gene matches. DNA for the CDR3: TGTGCCACCAGCCGATCCCTCGGTGGGACTAGCGGGGGGAGATACAATGAGCAGTTCTTC. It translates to CATSRSLGGTSGGRYNEQFF.

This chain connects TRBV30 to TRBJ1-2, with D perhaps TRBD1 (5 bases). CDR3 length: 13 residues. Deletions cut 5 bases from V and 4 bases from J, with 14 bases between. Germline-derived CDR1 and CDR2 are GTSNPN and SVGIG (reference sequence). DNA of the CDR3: TGTGCCTGGGCCAAGGGGAATGGCTATGGCTACACCTTC. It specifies CAWAKGNGYGYTF.

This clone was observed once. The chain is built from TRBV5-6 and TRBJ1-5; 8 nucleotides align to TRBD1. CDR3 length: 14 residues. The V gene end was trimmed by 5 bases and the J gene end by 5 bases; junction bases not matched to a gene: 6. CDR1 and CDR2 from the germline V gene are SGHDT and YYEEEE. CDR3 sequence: CASSYGQGDQPQHF. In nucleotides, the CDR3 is TGTGCCAGCAGTTATGGACAGGGCGATCAGCCCCAGCATTTT.

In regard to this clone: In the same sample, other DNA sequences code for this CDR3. The CDR3 DNA sequence: TGTGCCAGCTCACCACTAGCGGGAGGGCCAGATACGCAGTATTTT. It specifies CASSPLAGGPDTQYF. This chain connects TRBV18 to TRBJ2-3; TRBD2 matches at 11 bases. J gave up 4 bases and V 1 base, and 1 base lay outside the gene matches. Germline CDR1 and CDR2: KGHSH and LQKENI. The CDR3 sequence is 15 residues long.

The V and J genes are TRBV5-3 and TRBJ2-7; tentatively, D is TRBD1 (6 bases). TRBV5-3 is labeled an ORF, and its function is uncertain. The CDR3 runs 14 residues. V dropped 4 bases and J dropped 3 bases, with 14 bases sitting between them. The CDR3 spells CARSQGTSYYEQYF. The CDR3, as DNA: TGTGCCAGAAGCCAAGGGACATCGTACTACGAGCAGTACTTC.

The CDR3 nucleotides are TGTGCCAGCTCACCACCAGCTAGCGGGGGCGTGGGCACCGGGGAGCTGTTTTTT. It is translated as CASSPPASGGVGTGELFF. The genes are TRBV18 and TRBJ2-2; 10 bases match TRBD2. V lost 0 bases and J lost 4; bases outside the gene matches: 8. This CDR3 has 18 residues. Per the germline V gene, CDR1 is KGHSH and CDR2 is LQKENI.